This T cell receptor (beta chain) comes out of a study of a mutant IDH1 vaccine in newly diagnosed glioma. At the level of the study: The start of vaccination came 4-6 weeks after radiotherapy alone, or with temozolomide cycles. General study findings and limits: Vaccination induced immune responses in around 93% of patients. Shifts in the top peripheral T cell clonotypes seemed unrelated to pseudoprogression.

The time point here: week 11, during vaccination. It was 300 ug of mutant IDH1 20-mer peptide that made up each vaccine dose, given with topical imiquimod. New WHO grade 3 or 4 astrocytomas that were IDH1-mutant and ATRX-lost had been found in donors. Sequenced by immunoSEQ multiplex PCR; TCRdb stores in-frame clones only, minus some. The sample includes around 130,000 clones, about four fifths seen only once; the top ten take 4.5% to 5.5%. This clone was seen a handful of times. Antigen unknown. Other DNA sequences in this sample translate to the same CDR3. Trimming removed 3 bases at V and 2 bases at J, with 7 bases between. The CDR3 extends over 13 amino acids. CDR1 KGHSH and CDR2 LQKENI come from the germline V gene.

The TCR comes from a man aged 35 to 55 with glioma. The chain carries TRBV18 and TRBJ1-1, with D maybe TRBD1 (5 bases). This sample comprised PBMCs, obtained from a glioma patient whose treatment included an IDH1 peptide vaccine. DNA of the CDR3: TGTGCCAGCTCACCGAGGGGAAACACTGAAGCTTTCTTT. Translation gives CASSPRGNTEAFF.